These T cell receptor beta chains were read from a single sample in a study of identical twins. Using its own MiXCR run on the 5' RACE reads, TCRdb lists one record per CDR3 protein. This table has about 720,000 distinct CDR3 sequences, approximately 9% appearing once. A further study also used this sample, focusing on yellow fever vaccine responses in identical twins.

The source material was PBMCs. The receptors were gathered from a woman aged 18-29 years in good health. CDR3s include the opening cysteine and the closing phenylalanine or tryptophan. The D gene is left open where the match is weak. The size field is filled for only some rows; it gives once, few, many or a size class.

j_gene: TRBJ2-7
v_gene: TRBV7-8
abundance: .
d_gene: TRBD2
CDR3nt: TGTGCCAGCAGCCCTCGGGAGGGCCCTGCCGAGCAGTACTTC
CDR3aa: CASSPREGPAEQYF

j_gene: TRBJ2-1
v_gene: TRBV7-2
abundance: few
d_gene: .
CDR3nt: TGTGCCAGCAGCTTAGTCTCCGGTGAGCAGTTCTTC
CDR3aa: CASSLVSGEQFF

j_gene: TRBJ2-7
v_gene: TRBV28
abundance: few
d_gene: TRBD1
CDR3nt: TGTGCCAGCAGTGAATGGACAGGGGACTCCTACGAGCAGTACTTC
CDR3aa: CASSEWTGDSYEQYF

j_gene: TRBJ2-7
v_gene: TRBV5-1
abundance: many
d_gene: .
CDR3nt: TGCGCCAGCAGCTCCTTCAAGGGCGGGGCCTCCCTCTCCTACGAGCAGTACTTC
CDR3aa: CASSSFKGGASLSYEQYF

j_gene: TRBJ2-1
v_gene: TRBV7-9
abundance: .
d_gene: TRBD1
CDR3nt: TGTGCCAGCAGCCCCGGACCGGGACAGGGGAACAATGAGCAGTTCTTC
CDR3aa: CASSPGPGQGNNEQFF

j_gene: TRBJ2-7
v_gene: TRBV7-9
abundance: many
d_gene: .
CDR3nt: TGTGCCAGCCGAAGCGGCAGGGACTACGAGCAGTACTTC
CDR3aa: CASRSGRDYEQYF

j_gene: TRBJ2-7
v_gene: TRBV2
abundance: few
d_gene: .
CDR3nt: TGTGCCAGCAGTGAAAAGGTGGACTACGAGCAGTACTTC
CDR3aa: CASSEKVDYEQYF

j_gene: TRBJ2-7
v_gene: TRBV5-6
abundance: many
d_gene: .
CDR3nt: TGTGCCAGCAGCAGCGCAGGGAGCTCCTACGAGCAGTACTTC
CDR3aa: CASSSAGSSYEQYF

j_gene: TRBJ2-7
v_gene: TRBV28
abundance: .
d_gene: TRBD1
CDR3nt: TGTGCCAGCAGTCCTGGGACAGTACCCTACGAGCAGTACTTC
CDR3aa: CASSPGTVPYEQYF

j_gene: TRBJ2-5
v_gene: TRBV24-1
abundance: few
d_gene: .
CDR3nt: TGTGCCACCAGTGATTTGGGACAGTACCAAGAGACCCAGTACTTC
CDR3aa: CATSDLGQYQETQYF

j_gene: TRBJ2-5
v_gene: TRBV5-1
abundance: many
d_gene: .
CDR3nt: TGCGCCAGCGGAAGGGGGGCCGATCGGGAGACCCAGTACTTC
CDR3aa: CASGRGADRETQYF

j_gene: TRBJ2-7
v_gene: TRBV20-1
abundance: .
d_gene: .
CDR3nt: TGCAGTGCTTTGGACAGGGGGACTAGCGGCTCCTACGAGCAGTACTTC
CDR3aa: CSALDRGTSGSYEQYF

j_gene: TRBJ2-3
v_gene: TRBV21-1
abundance: .
d_gene: .
CDR3nt: TGTGCCAGCAGCAAATCAAAGGCAGGCGAGCCCACAGATACGCAGTATTTT
CDR3aa: CASSKSKAGEPTDTQYF

j_gene: TRBJ2-1
v_gene: TRBV4-3
abundance: few
d_gene: TRBD2
CDR3nt: TGCGCCAGCAGCCAAGATCGGGGGGATGAGCAGTTCTTC
CDR3aa: CASSQDRGDEQFF

j_gene: TRBJ1-2
v_gene: TRBV20-1
abundance: .
d_gene: .
CDR3nt: TGCAGTGCTAGCACAGGGACTAACTATGGCTACACCTTC
CDR3aa: CSASTGTNYGYTF

j_gene: TRBJ2-1
v_gene: TRBV20-1
abundance: once
d_gene: .
CDR3nt: TGCAGTACTAGGGAGATTAGCTCCTACAATGAGCAGTTCTTC
CDR3aa: CSTREISSYNEQFF

j_gene: TRBJ2-4
v_gene: TRBV5-1
abundance: .
d_gene: .
CDR3nt: TGCGCCAGCAGCTTGGTGGGGGGGACACTAGCGAAAAACATTCAGTACTTC
CDR3aa: CASSLVGGTLAKNIQYF

j_gene: TRBJ1-1
v_gene: TRBV28
abundance: .
d_gene: .
CDR3nt: TGTGCCAGCAGTCAACTTAATGGCGCTTTCTTT
CDR3aa: CASSQLNGAFF

j_gene: TRBJ2-5
v_gene: TRBV5-1
abundance: few
d_gene: TRBD1
CDR3nt: TGCGCCAGCAGCTCACAGGGGTTGGAGACCCAGTACTTC
CDR3aa: CASSSQGLETQYF

j_gene: TRBJ2-1
v_gene: TRBV5-6
abundance: many
d_gene: TRBD1
CDR3nt: TGTGCCAGCAGCTCGCGTGTGGGACAGGCTAAGGCTACTTGGGGCAATGAGCAGTTCTTC
CDR3aa: CASSSRVGQAKATWGNEQFF

j_gene: TRBJ2-7
v_gene: TRBV5-1
abundance: many
d_gene: .
CDR3nt: TGCGCCAGCAGCCGTCAGGCCTTATGGAGGGAGCAGTACTTC
CDR3aa: CASSRQALWREQYF

j_gene: TRBJ2-7
v_gene: TRBV6-2/TRBV6-3
abundance: .
d_gene: .
CDR3nt: TGTGCCAGCACCCCGGACGGAACCTACGAGCAGTACTTC
CDR3aa: CASTPDGTYEQYF

j_gene: TRBJ2-2
v_gene: TRBV7-2
abundance: .
d_gene: .
CDR3nt: TGTGCCAGCAGCTTTGACTTTTACACCGGGGAGCTGTTTTTT
CDR3aa: CASSFDFYTGELFF

j_gene: TRBJ2-3
v_gene: TRBV3-1
abundance: few
d_gene: TRBD2
CDR3nt: TGTGCCAGCGTTTTATCGACTAGCTCCACAGTGGATACGCAGTATTTT
CDR3aa: CASVLSTSSTVDTQYF

j_gene: TRBJ2-7
v_gene: TRBV29-1
abundance: .
d_gene: TRBD1
CDR3nt: TGCAGCGTGACGGGACAGGGCTACTACGAGCAGTACTTC
CDR3aa: CSVTGQGYYEQYF

j_gene: TRBJ2-3
v_gene: TRBV3-1
abundance: .
d_gene: .
CDR3nt: TGTGCCAGCAGCCAAGATACGTCGGGTCGCACAGATACGCAGTATTTT
CDR3aa: CASSQDTSGRTDTQYF

j_gene: TRBJ2-3
v_gene: TRBV2
abundance: few
d_gene: .
CDR3nt: TGTGCCAGCAGTGATAGGGGGGCGGACACAGATACGCAGTATTTT
CDR3aa: CASSDRGADTDTQYF

j_gene: TRBJ2-1
v_gene: TRBV11-2
abundance: .
d_gene: TRBD2
CDR3nt: TGTGCCAGCAGCAAGACAGGGTGGGAACTAGCGGGGGGAAGCTCCTACAATGAGCAGTTCTTC
CDR3aa: CASSKTGWELAGGSSYNEQFF

j_gene: TRBJ2-7
v_gene: TRBV7-8
abundance: few
d_gene: TRBD1
CDR3nt: TGTGCCAGCAGCTCAGGGACAGGGGGCGTTTACGAGCAGTACTTC
CDR3aa: CASSSGTGGVYEQYF

j_gene: TRBJ2-5
v_gene: TRBV7-3
abundance: few
d_gene: .
CDR3nt: TGTGCCAGCAGCGGGGGGGCATCAGAGACCCAGTACTTC
CDR3aa: CASSGGASETQYF

j_gene: TRBJ2-1
v_gene: TRBV4-3
abundance: many
d_gene: .
CDR3nt: TGCGCCAGCAGCCAAGATAGACTAGTCCAACTATACAATGAGCAGTTCTTC
CDR3aa: CASSQDRLVQLYNEQFF

j_gene: TRBJ2-7
v_gene: TRBV7-8
abundance: .
d_gene: .
CDR3nt: TGTGCCAGCAGCTTAGAGTTGGGGGGCCCTCGCCGGGAGCAGTACTTC
CDR3aa: CASSLELGGPRREQYF

j_gene: TRBJ2-7
v_gene: TRBV10-3
abundance: few
d_gene: TRBD2
CDR3nt: TGTGCCATCAGTGAGCCGGACAGGCCGGGACTAGCGGGAGCCGAGCAGTACTTC
CDR3aa: CAISEPDRPGLAGAEQYF

j_gene: TRBJ2-1
v_gene: TRBV5-1
abundance: .
d_gene: TRBD2
CDR3nt: TGCGCCAGCAGCTTGTTTAGCGGGGGGCTGCAAACCCCCAATGAGCAGTTCTTC
CDR3aa: CASSLFSGGLQTPNEQFF

j_gene: TRBJ2-2
v_gene: TRBV6-2/TRBV6-3
abundance: few
d_gene: TRBD1
CDR3nt: TGTGCCAGCAGTTACTCCCCCGGACAGGGGACCGGGGAGCTGTTTTTT
CDR3aa: CASSYSPGQGTGELFF

j_gene: TRBJ2-4
v_gene: TRBV10-2
abundance: many
d_gene: TRBD2
CDR3nt: TGCGCCATTCGGGGGGAAAACATTCAGTACTTC
CDR3aa: CAIRGENIQYF

j_gene: TRBJ2-3
v_gene: TRBV5-1
abundance: .
d_gene: .
CDR3nt: TGCGCCAGCAGCCCCACAGGGACCGCAGATACGCAGTATTTT
CDR3aa: CASSPTGTADTQYF

j_gene: TRBJ2-2
v_gene: TRBV7-9
abundance: .
d_gene: TRBD1
CDR3nt: TGTGCCAGCAGGGCCCGACAGGGGGCAAACACCGGGGAGCTGTTTTTT
CDR3aa: CASRARQGANTGELFF

j_gene: TRBJ2-7
v_gene: TRBV3-1
abundance: few
d_gene: TRBD2
CDR3nt: TGTGCCAGCAGCCAAGATGCTAGCGGGGCCTACGAGCAGTACTTC
CDR3aa: CASSQDASGAYEQYF

j_gene: TRBJ2-7
v_gene: TRBV6-2/TRBV6-3
abundance: .
d_gene: .
CDR3nt: TGTGCCAGCAGTTACGGGGGTTCTAAGGCGGTGGCCTCCTACGAGCAGTACTTC
CDR3aa: CASSYGGSKAVASYEQYF

j_gene: TRBJ2-5
v_gene: TRBV14
abundance: few
d_gene: .
CDR3nt: TGTGCCAGCAGCCAAGTGTTGGCGACCCAGTACTTC
CDR3aa: CASSQVLATQYF

j_gene: TRBJ2-7
v_gene: TRBV4-3
abundance: .
d_gene: .
CDR3nt: TGCGCCAGCAGCCAAGACGTGGGAGAATGGTACGAGCAGTACTTC
CDR3aa: CASSQDVGEWYEQYF

j_gene: TRBJ2-2
v_gene: TRBV6-5
abundance: many
d_gene: TRBD2
CDR3nt: TGTGCCAGCAGTTACAGCAACACCGAACTAGCGGGAAACACCGGGGAGCTGTTTTTT
CDR3aa: CASSYSNTELAGNTGELFF

j_gene: TRBJ2-2
v_gene: TRBV6-1
abundance: .
d_gene: TRBD1
CDR3nt: TGTGCCAGCAAACCGGGACAGGGCTCGACCGGGGAGCTGTTTTTT
CDR3aa: CASKPGQGSTGELFF

j_gene: TRBJ2-7
v_gene: TRBV29-1
abundance: many
d_gene: TRBD2
CDR3nt: TGCAGCGTTGGGGAGGGTCCCTACGAGCAGTACTTC
CDR3aa: CSVGEGPYEQYF

j_gene: TRBJ2-7
v_gene: TRBV7-8
abundance: few
d_gene: TRBD1
CDR3nt: TGTGCCAGCAGCCCGACAGGGGTCGATGTTATCTACGAGCAGTACTTC
CDR3aa: CASSPTGVDVIYEQYF

j_gene: TRBJ2-7
v_gene: TRBV29-1
abundance: .
d_gene: .
CDR3nt: TGCAGCGTTGAAACAGGAGAATCCTACGAGCAGTACTTC
CDR3aa: CSVETGESYEQYF

j_gene: TRBJ2-2
v_gene: TRBV20-1
abundance: .
d_gene: TRBD2
CDR3nt: TGCAGTGCTAGAGATCTTGGACTAGCGGGACTGAACACCGGGGAGCTGTTTTTT
CDR3aa: CSARDLGLAGLNTGELFF

j_gene: TRBJ2-3
v_gene: TRBV4-2
abundance: few
d_gene: .
CDR3nt: TGTGCCAGCAGCCAATTATTAGCGGATAACACAGATACGCAGTATTTT
CDR3aa: CASSQLLADNTDTQYF

j_gene: TRBJ2-5
v_gene: TRBV28
abundance: many
d_gene: TRBD1
CDR3nt: TGTGCCAGCAGCAGATTGGGACAGGGTCGGGGGACCCAGTACTTC
CDR3aa: CASSRLGQGRGTQYF

j_gene: TRBJ2-7
v_gene: TRBV5-1
abundance: few
d_gene: .
CDR3nt: TGCGCCAGCAGTGGGACAATATATAGCTCCTACGAGCAGTACTTC
CDR3aa: CASSGTIYSSYEQYF

j_gene: TRBJ2-2
v_gene: TRBV29-1
abundance: .
d_gene: TRBD2
CDR3nt: TGCAGCGCCATCCTAGCGGGGGGTTTAAACACCGGGGAGCTGTTTTTT
CDR3aa: CSAILAGGLNTGELFF

j_gene: TRBJ2-2
v_gene: TRBV2
abundance: .
d_gene: .
CDR3nt: TGTGCCTGCAGACCCAATCCCGGGGCCAGCCCGAACACCGGGGAGCTGTTTTTT
CDR3aa: CACRPNPGASPNTGELFF

j_gene: TRBJ1-4
v_gene: TRBV12-3/TRBV12-4
abundance: many
d_gene: TRBD1
CDR3nt: TGTGCCAGCAGTTTGGGACAGGGCCACGATAATGAAAAACTGTTTTTT
CDR3aa: CASSLGQGHDNEKLFF

j_gene: TRBJ2-3
v_gene: TRBV7-8
abundance: .
d_gene: TRBD2
CDR3nt: TGTGCCAGCAGCTCTAGGACTAGCGGGGTGAGCACAGATACGCAGTATTTT
CDR3aa: CASSSRTSGVSTDTQYF

j_gene: TRBJ2-2
v_gene: TRBV5-6
abundance: many
d_gene: .
CDR3nt: TGTGCCAGCAGCTTTGGCCGGGGAGAGCTGTTTTTT
CDR3aa: CASSFGRGELFF

j_gene: TRBJ2-3
v_gene: TRBV29-1
abundance: many
d_gene: TRBD2
CDR3nt: TGCAGCGTTGCGCCTAGCGGGGGTACGCAGTATTTT
CDR3aa: CSVAPSGGTQYF

j_gene: TRBJ2-3
v_gene: TRBV20-1
abundance: few
d_gene: .
CDR3nt: TGCAGTGCTTTTTCCGGCCTCACAGATACGCAGTATTTT
CDR3aa: CSAFSGLTDTQYF